The rows below give T cell receptor beta chains drawn from one sample of a study of cytomegalovirus exposure and HLA in healthy donors. Clones were read by immunoSEQ multiplex PCR, and TCRdb kept only the in-frame ones, dropping some. Recorded here are around 70,000 clones; the top ten clones represent approximately 3.6%. The material sequenced was PBMCs. The receptors here all came from a female donor in good health and CMV-seropositive. The CDR3 runs from the conserved cysteine through the conserved F or W. D genes are given only for firm matches.

d_call: TRBD1; j_call: TRBJ1-2; v_call: TRBV5-6; cdr3_aa: CASSPDRVGGYTF; cdr3_nt: TGTGCCAGCAGCCCCGACAGGGTTGGTGGCTACACCTTC
d_call: NA; j_call: TRBJ2-7; v_call: TRBV20-1; cdr3_aa: CSANHEYEQYF; cdr3_nt: TGCAGTGCTAACCATGAGTACGAGCAGTACTTC
d_call: TRBD2; j_call: TRBJ2-3; v_call: TRBV9; cdr3_aa: CASSLLAGGPSGPHTDTQYF; cdr3_nt: TGTGCCAGCAGCCTCCTAGCGGGGGGGCCGTCAGGACCTCACACAGATACGCAGTATTTT
d_call: NA; j_call: TRBJ2-1; v_call: TRBV6-5; cdr3_aa: CASRDRGWEQFF; cdr3_nt: TGTGCCAGCAGGGATAGGGGCTGGGAGCAGTTCTTC
d_call: NA; j_call: TRBJ2-3; v_call: TRBV29-1; cdr3_aa: CSVVTGFGSTDTQYF; cdr3_nt: TGCAGCGTTGTGACAGGCTTTGGTAGCACAGATACGCAGTATTTT
d_call: NA; j_call: TRBJ2-3; v_call: TRBV4-1; cdr3_aa: CASSQAGEDTQYF; cdr3_nt: TGCGCCAGCAGCCAAGCAGGGGAAGATACGCAGTATTTT
d_call: TRBD1; j_call: TRBJ2-5; v_call: TRBV7-7; cdr3_aa: CASSRQGPETQYF; cdr3_nt: TGTGCTAGCAGTCGACAGGGACCCGAGACCCAGTACTTC
d_call: TRBD2; j_call: TRBJ2-1; v_call: TRBV9; cdr3_aa: CASSVGIRAGVATGEQFF; cdr3_nt: TGTGCCAGCAGCGTAGGGATCCGAGCGGGGGTGGCCACGGGAGAGCAGTTCTTC
d_call: TRBD2; j_call: TRBJ2-5; v_call: TRBV18; cdr3_aa: CASSGLAGEETQYF; cdr3_nt: TGTGCCAGCTCAGGACTAGCGGGGGAAGAGACCCAGTACTTC
d_call: NA; j_call: TRBJ2-4; v_call: TRBV6-1; cdr3_aa: CASSGAGSKNIQYF; cdr3_nt: TGTGCCAGCAGTGGTGCCGGGTCCAAAAACATTCAGTACTTC
d_call: NA; j_call: TRBJ2-7; v_call: TRBV7-9; cdr3_aa: CASSFNTEAYEQYF; cdr3_nt: TGTGCCAGCAGCTTTAACACGGAGGCCTACGAGCAGTACTTC
d_call: TRBD2; j_call: TRBJ2-1; v_call: TRBV11-3; cdr3_aa: CASSLGDSGVNEQFF; cdr3_nt: TGTGCCAGCAGCTTAGGTGATAGCGGGGTGAATGAGCAGTTCTTC
d_call: TRBD1; j_call: TRBJ2-1; v_call: TRBV5-1; cdr3_aa: CASSEQGAYHNEQFF; cdr3_nt: TGCGCCAGCAGCGAACAGGGGGCTTATCACAATGAGCAGTTCTTC
d_call: TRBD1; j_call: TRBJ1-2; v_call: TRBV6-5; cdr3_aa: CASLGTGPVYGYTF; cdr3_nt: TGTGCCAGCCTCGGGACAGGGCCAGTCTATGGCTACACCTTC
d_call: NA; j_call: TRBJ1-6; v_call: TRBV19; cdr3_aa: CASRGWNSPLHF; cdr3_nt: TGTGCCAGTCGGGGTTGGAATTCACCCCTCCACTTT
d_call: NA; j_call: TRBJ2-2; v_call: TRBV7-9; cdr3_aa: CASSLVVSGNTGELFF; cdr3_nt: TGTGCCAGCAGCTTAGTCGTGAGCGGGAACACCGGGGAGCTGTTTTTT
d_call: TRBD2; j_call: TRBJ2-5; v_call: TRBV4-1; cdr3_aa: CASSQDPAGGEGTQYF; cdr3_nt: TGCGCCAGCAGCCAAGATCCAGCGGGGGGAGAAGGGACCCAGTACTTC
d_call: NA; j_call: TRBJ2-7; v_call: TRBV7-9; cdr3_aa: CASSSGLYEQYF; cdr3_nt: TGTGCCAGCAGCTCTGGACTCTACGAGCAGTACTTC
d_call: NA; j_call: TRBJ1-5; v_call: TRBV19; cdr3_aa: CASSIVQGMPQHF; cdr3_nt: TGTGCCAGTAGTATAGTGCAGGGAATGCCCCAGCATTTT
d_call: NA; j_call: TRBJ2-1; v_call: TRBV15; cdr3_aa: CATSRDPLNEQFF; cdr3_nt: TGTGCCACCAGCAGAGATCCCCTCAATGAGCAGTTCTTC
d_call: TRBD1; j_call: TRBJ2-5; v_call: TRBV19; cdr3_aa: CASRDRGKGETQYF; cdr3_nt: TGTGCCAGTAGGGACAGGGGTAAGGGGGAGACCCAGTACTTC
d_call: TRBD1; j_call: TRBJ1-2; v_call: TRBV6-5; cdr3_aa: CASSRGARVGYTF; cdr3_nt: TGTGCCAGCAGCAGGGGGGCCAGGGTTGGCTACACCTTC
d_call: NA; j_call: TRBJ2-4; v_call: TRBV6-1; cdr3_aa: CASSDPRVAKNIQYF; cdr3_nt: TGTGCCAGCAGTGACCCCCGGGTAGCCAAAAACATTCAGTACTTC
d_call: TRBD1; j_call: TRBJ1-6; v_call: TRBV5-4; cdr3_aa: CASSPLTGPHSPLHF; cdr3_nt: TGTGCCAGCAGCCCCCTGACAGGGCCCCATTCACCCCTCCACTTT
d_call: NA; j_call: TRBJ2-7; v_call: TRBV6-5; cdr3_aa: CASSYGTAASYEQYF; cdr3_nt: TGTGCCAGCAGTTACGGCACAGCTGCCTCCTACGAGCAGTACTTC
d_call: TRBD2; j_call: TRBJ2-2; v_call: TRBV19; cdr3_aa: CASSIGLAGANTGELFF; cdr3_nt: TGTGCCAGTAGTATTGGACTAGCGGGAGCGAACACCGGGGAGCTGTTTTTT